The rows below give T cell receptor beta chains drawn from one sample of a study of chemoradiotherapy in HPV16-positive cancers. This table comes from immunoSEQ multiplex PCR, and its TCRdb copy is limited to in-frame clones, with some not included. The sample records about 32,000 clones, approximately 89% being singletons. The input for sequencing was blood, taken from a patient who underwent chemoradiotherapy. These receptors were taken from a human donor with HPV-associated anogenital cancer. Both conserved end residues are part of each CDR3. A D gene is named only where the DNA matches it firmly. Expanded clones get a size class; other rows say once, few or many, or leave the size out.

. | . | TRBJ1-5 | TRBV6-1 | TGTGCCAGCAGTGACGGAGGCGGGGATCAGCCCCAGCATTTT | CASSDGGGDQPQHF
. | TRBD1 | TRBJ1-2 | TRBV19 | TGTGCCAGTAGTATGGGGGGACAGACCTTCTATGGCTACACCTTC | CASSMGGQTFYGYTF
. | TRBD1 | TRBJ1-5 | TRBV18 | TGTGCCAGCTCGCGACAGGGTTGGGGAAGCAATCAGCCCCAGCATTTT | CASSRQGWGSNQPQHF
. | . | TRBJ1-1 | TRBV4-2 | TGTGCCAGCCGTCCCGACCCCTACCGCACTGAAGCTTTCTTT | CASRPDPYRTEAFF
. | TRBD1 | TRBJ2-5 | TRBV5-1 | TGCGCCAGCTCAAGGAACAGGGGGTCCTCGGAGACCCAGTACTTC | CASSRNRGSSETQYF
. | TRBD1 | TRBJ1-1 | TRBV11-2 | TGTGCCAGCAGCTGGGCCTTGCAGGGGGCGGGGAACACTGAAGCTTTCTTT | CASSWALQGAGNTEAFF
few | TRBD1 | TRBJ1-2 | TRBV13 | TGTGCCAGCAGCTCGGGACAGGGTGATTATGGCTACACCTTC | CASSSGQGDYGYTF
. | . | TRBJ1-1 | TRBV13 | TGTGCCAGCAGCTTTTTACGACAAACCTTCACTGAAGCTTTCTTT | CASSFLRQTFTEAFF
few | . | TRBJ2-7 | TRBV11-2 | TGTGCCAGCAGCCTGGAGACAGGAATCTACGAGCAGTACTTC | CASSLETGIYEQYF
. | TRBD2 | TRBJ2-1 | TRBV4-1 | TGCGCCAGCAGCCATTATAGCGGGAGCTCCTACAATGAGCAGTTCTTC | CASSHYSGSSYNEQFF
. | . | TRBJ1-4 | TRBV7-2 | TGTGCCAGCAGAGGAAAGGGATCCGGGGGTAATGAAAAACTGTTTTTT | CASRGKGSGGNEKLFF
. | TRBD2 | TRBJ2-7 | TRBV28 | TGTGCCAGCAGCCGGGAGGGGGGGACCTACGAGCAGTACTTC | CASSREGGTYEQYF
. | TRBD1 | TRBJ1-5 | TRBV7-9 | TGTGCCAGCAGCTCCCTAGAGACAGGGGGCGTATATAGCAATCAGCCCCAGCATTTT | CASSSLETGGVYSNQPQHF
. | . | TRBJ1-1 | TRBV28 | TGTGCCAGCAGTCGGTTCGGGGGACCCGGGATGAACACTGAAGCTTTCTTT | CASSRFGGPGMNTEAFF
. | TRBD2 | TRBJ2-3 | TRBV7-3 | TGTGCCAGCAGCTTAACGAGCGGGGAGGTAGATACGCAGTATTTT | CASSLTSGEVDTQYF
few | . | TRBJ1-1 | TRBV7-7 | TGTGCTAGCAGCGCGGACAGGAACACTGAAGCTTTCTTT | CASSADRNTEAFF
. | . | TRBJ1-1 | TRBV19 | TGTGCCAGTCAGTGGGGGCCGAACACTGAAGCTTTCTTT | CASQWGPNTEAFF
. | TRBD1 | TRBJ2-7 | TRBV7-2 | TGTGCCAGCAGCTCGCCAGGGGGCACGCGCTACGAGCAGTACTTC | CASSSPGGTRYEQYF
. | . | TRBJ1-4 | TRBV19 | TGTGCCAGTAGTCCCGGTTTCCAGTCAACTAATGAAAAACTGTTTTTT | CASSPGFQSTNEKLFF
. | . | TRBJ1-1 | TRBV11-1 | TGTGCCAGCAGCCTTGGCACCACTGAAGCTTTCTTT | CASSLGTTEAFF
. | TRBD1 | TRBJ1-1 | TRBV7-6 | TGTGCCAGCAGCTCTGGACAGGGTCACACTGAAGCTTTCTTT | CASSSGQGHTEAFF
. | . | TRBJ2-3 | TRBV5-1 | TGCGCCAGCGGGGGACTTTTAAGCACAGATACGCAGTATTTT | CASGGLLSTDTQYF